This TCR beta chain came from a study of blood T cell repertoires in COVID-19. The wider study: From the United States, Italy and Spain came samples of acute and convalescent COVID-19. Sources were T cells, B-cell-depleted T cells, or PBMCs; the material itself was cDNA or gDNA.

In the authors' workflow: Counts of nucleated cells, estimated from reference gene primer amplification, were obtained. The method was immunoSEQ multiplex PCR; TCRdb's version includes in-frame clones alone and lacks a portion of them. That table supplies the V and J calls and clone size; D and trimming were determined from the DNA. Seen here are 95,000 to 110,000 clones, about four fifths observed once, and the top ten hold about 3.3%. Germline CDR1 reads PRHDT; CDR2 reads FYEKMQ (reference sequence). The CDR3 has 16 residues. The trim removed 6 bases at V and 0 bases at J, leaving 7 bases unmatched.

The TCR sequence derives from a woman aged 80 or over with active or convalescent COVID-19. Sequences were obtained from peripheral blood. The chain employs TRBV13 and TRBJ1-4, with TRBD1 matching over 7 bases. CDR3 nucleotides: TGTGCCAGCAGACGATATCAGGGGGCAACTAATGAAAAACTGTTTTTT. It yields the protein CASRRYQGATNEKLFF.